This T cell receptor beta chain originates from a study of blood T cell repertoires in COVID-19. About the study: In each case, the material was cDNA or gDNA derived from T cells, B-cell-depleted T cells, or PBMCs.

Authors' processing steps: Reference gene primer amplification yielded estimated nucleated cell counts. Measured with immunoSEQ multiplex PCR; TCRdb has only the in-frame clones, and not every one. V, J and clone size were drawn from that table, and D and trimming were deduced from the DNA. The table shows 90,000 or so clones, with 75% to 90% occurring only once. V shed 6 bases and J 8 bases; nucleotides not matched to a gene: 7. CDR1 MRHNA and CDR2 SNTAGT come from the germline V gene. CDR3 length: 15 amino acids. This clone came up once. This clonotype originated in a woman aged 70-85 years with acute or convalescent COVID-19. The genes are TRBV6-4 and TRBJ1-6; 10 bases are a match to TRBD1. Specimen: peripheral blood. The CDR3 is CASSDRGTGDSPLHF. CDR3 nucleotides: TGTGCCAGCAGCGACCGAGGGACAGGGGATTCACCCCTCCACTTT.